This TCR beta chain was identified in a study of identical twins. Regarding the study as a whole: Carriage of fewer insertions was seen in abundant cord blood beta clonotypes, whereas memory repertoires showed none. Models came in too low on out-of-frame TCR alpha sharing in monozygotic twins. One should note that invariant MAIT and iNKT cells could partly confound zero-insertion analyses.

CDR3 length: 17 residues. Germline CDR1 reads MGHDK; CDR2 reads SYGVNS. V was pared by 0 bases and J by 0 bases, with 9 bases between. Healthy Caucasians made up all donors. TCRdb re-derived calls from the 5' RACE reads in MiXCR, one entry per CDR3 protein. The sample shows roughly 290,000 distinct CDR3 sequences, 8% to 9.5% of them seen only once. Ten or more counts support this clonotype. Its antigen is not identified. The data also belong to a second study, concerning yellow fever vaccine responses in identical twins.

Input material: CD8+ T cells sorted from blood. V gene TRBV25-1 combines with J gene TRBJ2-6; no clear D. The source is a young woman in good health. CDR3 sequence: CASSEYAADSGANVLTF. Here the CDR3 DNA reads TGTGCCAGCAGTGAATATGCTGCAGACTCTGGGGCCAACGTCCTGACTTTC.